This T cell receptor (beta chain) comes out of a study of CD8 T cells in ankylosing spondylitis. Each CDR3 protein gets one entry after TCRdb re-called the 5' RACE reads with MiXCR. This table holds hundreds of thousands of distinct CDR3 sequences, 7% to 10% found once. The CDR3 runs to 13 residues. The germline V gene encodes CDR1 MGHDK and CDR2 SYGVNS. Trimming took 4 bases from V and 7 from J, leaving 13 bases between them. General study results and limits: Blood from ankylosing spondylitis patients appeared to carry a characteristic roughly eight-variant TCR beta motif.

This clonotype was seen more than once but under ten times. The antigen is not known. Possible read error: a much larger clone is one base away. The receptor comes from a female donor with ankylosing spondylitis or in good health (not recorded which). What was sequenced was blood, either unsorted or a sorted T cell fraction (not recorded which). The chain couples TRBV25-1 to TRBJ1-2, with TRBD1 as a possible D gene (5 bases). CDR3: CASSGGRGTGYTF. The DNA for the CDR3 is TGTGCCAGCAGTGGGGGACGCGGGACTGGCTACACCTTC.